These 26 T cell receptor beta chains were sequenced from one sample in a study of OX40 agonist ivuxolimab in advanced cancers. Clones were read by immunoSEQ multiplex PCR, and TCRdb kept only the in-frame ones, dropping some. The table includes roughly 91,000 clones, about 90% detected once. This sample comprised CD4+ or CD8+ T cells sorted from blood, obtained in a trial of the OX40 agonist ivuxolimab. The receptors derive from an adult with an advanced solid tumor such as melanoma, head and neck, liver or kidney cancer.

This chain joins TRBV28 and TRBJ1-1, with 9 bases that match TRBD1. Germline V lookup: CDR1 MDHEN, CDR2 SYDVKM. The CDR3 extends over 17 amino acids. Trimming at V came to 6 bases and at J to 6 bases, leaving 17 bases not matched to a gene. The CDR3 DNA sequence: TGTGCCAGCAGCCCCTCTAAACAGGGGGCTCACTTCGCTGAAGCTTTCTTT. It specifies CASSPSKQGAHFAEAFF.

The chain combines TRBV19 with TRBJ2-7, with 10 bases fitting TRBD1. Per the germline V gene, CDR1 is LNHDA and CDR2 is SQIVND (reference sequence). V lost 4 bases to trimming and J lost 6 bases; unmatched junction nucleotides: 6. The CDR3 is 14 residues long. CDR3 protein: CASSTVGTGAEQYF. The CDR3 nucleotides are TGTGCCAGTAGTACTGTGGGGACAGGGGCCGAGCAGTACTTC.

The CDR3 reads CASSLEQGHRIQLFF. CDR3 in DNA: TGTGCCAGCAGCTTAGAACAGGGCCACCGAATCCAGCTGTTTTTT. V usage is TRBV7-6 and J usage is TRBJ2-2, with D possibly being TRBD1 (6 bases). The germline V gene has CDR1 SGHVS and CDR2 FNYEAQ. The length of the CDR3 is 15 residues. The V end was cut by 1 base, the J end by 12 bases, with 18 bases between.

The rearrangement links TRBV7-2 to TRBJ1-2; TRBD1 aligns across 7 bases. Germline V gives CDR1 SGHTA, CDR2 FQGNSA. The trim removed 1 base at V and 0 bases at J, leaving 5 bases unmatched. CDR3 length: 16 residues. CDR3 sequence: CASSLVVGQANYGYTF. CDR3 sequence (DNA): TGTGCCAGCAGCTTAGTGGTTGGACAGGCTAACTATGGCTACACCTTC.

The V and J genes are TRBV19 and TRBJ2-1; D gene ambiguous. V lost 0 bases, J lost 1 base, and 7 bases lay in between. Germline V gene data show CDR1 as LNHDA and CDR2 as SQIVND (reference sequence). The CDR3 is made up of 15 amino acids. CDR3 DNA sequence: TGTGCCAGTAGTATAGAGCATAGATCCTACAATGAGCAGTTCTTC. This codes for CASSIEHRSYNEQFF.

This clone was observed a single time. The chain employs TRBV23-1 and TRBJ1-1, with 8 bases lining up with TRBD1. TRBV23-1 belongs to the ORF category, with a function that is uncertain. With 1 base clipped from V and 5 bases from J, the junction kept 6 bases outside the gene matches. The CDR3 sequence is 15 residues long. CDR3: CASSQWGQERTEAFF. Here the CDR3 DNA reads TGCGCCAGCAGTCAATGGGGACAGGAAAGGACTGAAGCTTTCTTT.

The rearrangement uses TRBV6-6 and TRBJ2-1; D tentatively reads TRBD1 or TRBD2 (7 bases each). This CDR3 comprises 13 residues. Germline CDR1 and CDR2: MNHNY and SVGAGI (reference sequence). The germline V and J ends were trimmed by 6 bases and 9 bases, with 15 bases remaining between them. The CDR3 protein is CASRVQGRVEQFF. In DNA, the CDR3 is TGTGCCAGCAGGGTACAGGGGAGGGTTGAGCAGTTCTTC.

The chain employs TRBV5-1 and TRBJ2-7; no firm D call. The V gene lost 1 base and the J gene lost 5 bases, with 13 bases spanning the gap. The CDR3 consists of 14 residues. In germline, CDR1 is SGHRS, CDR2 YFSETQ. DNA of the CDR3: TGCGCCAGCAGCTTGTCCCACTTAGTGGACGAGCAGTACTTC. Its protein is CASSLSHLVDEQYF.

The rearrangement links TRBV10-2 to TRBJ1-1, with a tentative D call TRBD1 (6 bases). The V and J ends lost 6 bases and 6 bases respectively, with 17 bases between them. This CDR3 has 14 residues. Germline V gene data show CDR1 as WSHSY and CDR2 as SAAADI. The CDR3: CASREQVGGSEAFF. CDR3 sequence (DNA): TGCGCCAGCAGGGAACAGGTAGGGGGATCTGAAGCTTTCTTT.

The V gene is TRBV6-4, the J gene TRBJ1-1; no definite D call. V lost 3 bases and J lost 5, with 13 bases in between. Germline values: CDR1 MRHNA, CDR2 SNTAGT. There are 14 residues in the CDR3. CDR3 coding DNA: TGTGCCAGCAGTGAATTGGGATTTATGACTGAAGCTTTCTTT. Residues: CASSELGFMTEAFF.

The rearrangement joins TRBV5-4 to TRBJ2-7, with 8 bases identical to TRBD1. Germline CDR1 reads SGHNT; CDR2 reads YYREEE (reference sequence). This CDR3 is built from 14 residues. V was clipped by 4 bases and J by 4 bases; unmatched bases: 7. The CDR3 DNA reads TGTGCCAGCAGCAGCCGTGGACAGGGTTACGAGCAGTACTTC. This translates into CASSSRGQGYEQYF.

The chain combines TRBV6-5 with TRBJ1-5; D is ambiguous. The CDR3 totals 13 residues. Germline V gene sequence: CDR1 MNHEY, CDR2 SVGAGI. V lost 8 bases to trimming and J lost 2 bases, with 10 bases between them. DNA of the CDR3: TGTGCCAGCCGAGAGGGTGGCAATCAGCCCCAGCATTTT. This translates into CASREGGNQPQHF.

The rearrangement links TRBV7-8 to TRBJ2-5; perhaps TRBD2 as D (6 bases). The CDR3 covers 14 residues. The germline gives CDR1 SGHVS, CDR2 FQNEAQ. V lost 5 bases and J lost 4, with 14 bases in between. CDR3 in amino acids: CASSEGTARETQYF. The CDR3 nucleotides are TGTGCCAGCAGCGAAGGGACTGCCCGAGAGACCCAGTACTTC.

The J gene is TRBJ2-5, the V gene TRBV7-2, with D unclear. The V gene lost 7 bases and the J gene lost 5 bases, with 8 bases spanning the gap. This CDR3 is built from 11 residues. CDR1 and CDR2 from the germline V gene are SGHTA and FQGNSA. The CDR3 sequence is CASTIGETQYF. As DNA, the CDR3 is TGTGCCAGCACCATTGGGGAGACCCAGTACTTC.

The chain has TRBV29-1 and TRBJ2-7; the D is unclear. Germline CDR1 reads SQVTM; CDR2 reads ANQGSEA. This CDR3 has 11 amino acids. Trimming cost V 6 bases and J 0 bases, with 6 bases left between them. CDR3 sequence: CSVRSSYEQYF. CDR3 nucleotide sequence: TGCAGCGTGCGAAGCTCCTACGAGCAGTACTTC.

This clone was seen a handful of times. This CDR3 is CASSSSNSPLHF. For the CDR3, the DNA is TGTGCCAGCAGCTCGTCTAATTCACCCCTCCACTTT. The V and J genes are TRBV7-9 and TRBJ1-6; no clear D. Germline CDR1 SEHNR, CDR2 FQNEAQ (reference sequence). The V end was cut by 4 bases, the J end by 6 bases, with 4 bases between. The CDR3 has 12 amino acids.

The chain combines TRBV2 with TRBJ2-2; D may be TRBD1 or TRBD2 (5 bases each). From germline, CDR1 is SNHLY and CDR2 FYNNEI. V lost 8 bases and J lost 1, with 14 bases in between. The CDR3 runs 15 residues. This chain's CDR3 is CASSIEGRNTGELFF. CDR3 DNA sequence: TGTGCCAGCTCTATCGAGGGGAGGAACACCGGGGAGCTGTTTTTT.

The chain has TRBV5-4 and TRBJ1-1; TRBD1 matches 8 bases. The CDR3 is 14 residues long. The V and J ends lost 2 bases and 2 bases, in that order; junction bases with no gene match: 2. Germline V CDR1 and CDR2: SGHNT, YYREEE (reference sequence). CDR3 nucleotide sequence: TGTGCCAGCAGCTTAGACAGGGGTAACACTGAAGCTTTCTTT. It is translated as CASSLDRGNTEAFF.

The chain couples TRBV27 to TRBJ2-5; 11 bases match TRBD2. CDR3 length equals 15 residues. Germline CDR1 MNHEY, CDR2 SMNVEV (reference sequence). Losses at the gene ends were 5 bases for V and 2 bases for J; bases not matched to a gene: 4. The CDR3 reads CASSPRLAGQETQYF. The CDR3 coding sequence is TGTGCCAGCAGTCCAAGACTAGCGGGGCAAGAGACCCAGTACTTC.

The gene calls are TRBV21-1 and TRBJ2-3; TRBD2 was called by the table and not checked on the DNA. TRBV21-1 is a pseudogene segment. The length of the CDR3 is 16 residues. CDR3 in amino acids: CASSKVGGSRTDTQYF. CDR3 DNA: TGTGCCAGCAGCAAAGTCGGGGGGTCTAGGACAGATACGCAGTATTTT.

The CDR3 spells CASSAGARQETQYF. Here the CDR3 DNA reads TGTGCCAGCTCGGCGGGGGCGCGCCAAGAGACCCAGTACTTC. The genes are TRBV18 and TRBJ2-5; tentative D call: TRBD2 (7 bases). There are 14 residues in the CDR3. Deletions cut 6 bases from V and 1 base from J, with 12 bases between. In germline, CDR1 is KGHSH, CDR2 LQKENI.

V and J are TRBV7-8 and TRBJ2-5; 7 positions match TRBD2. The V gene's germline CDR1 is SGHVS and CDR2 FQNEAQ. This CDR3 comprises 15 residues. Trimming took 1 base from V and 2 from J; bases not matched to a gene: 4. CDR3 in amino acids: CASSLVLAAQETQYF. Here the CDR3 DNA reads TGTGCCAGCAGCTTAGTCCTAGCGGCGCAAGAGACCCAGTACTTC.

This clone was observed a single time. The chain is built from TRBV15 and TRBJ2-5; perhaps TRBD1 as D (5 bases). Germline-derived CDR1 and CDR2 are LNHNV and YYDKDF (reference sequence). CDR3 length equals 14 residues. Trimming took off 0 bases at V and 2 bases at J, with 7 bases between the two ends. The CDR3 DNA follows: TGTGCCACCAGCAGAGACACAGGACAAGAGACCCAGTACTTC. This sequence encodes CATSRDTGQETQYF.

This chain links TRBV4-2 with TRBJ2-1, with 10 nucleotides matching TRBD2. Trimming removed 4 bases from V and 6 bases from J; junction bases left unmatched: 9. There are 16 residues in the CDR3. Germline V gene lookup returns CDR1 LGHNA and CDR2 YNFKEQ. In DNA form, the CDR3 reads TGTGCCAGCAGCCCGAGCCTGGCTAGCGGGGGCAATGAGCAGTTCTTC. This sequence encodes CASSPSLASGGNEQFF.

The chain links TRBV20-1 to TRBJ2-1, with TRBD2 as a possible D gene (5 bases). The germline V gene encodes CDR1 DFQATT and CDR2 SNEGSKA (reference sequence). The V and J ends lost 5 bases and 7 bases respectively, with 9 bases between them. The CDR3 has 11 amino acids. The CDR3 loop reads CSAVDYNEQFF. The CDR3, as DNA: TGCAGTGCTGTAGACTATAATGAGCAGTTCTTC.

This chain links TRBV29-1 with TRBJ2-3, with D possibly TRBD1 on 5 matching bases. Trimming stripped 6 bases from V and 6 bases from J, with 13 bases between. Germline V gene data show CDR1 as SQVTM and CDR2 as ANQGSEA. The CDR3 consists of 12 residues. Written as DNA, the CDR3 is TGCAGCGTAGGAAGACAGTCCGATACGCAGTATTTT. Translated: CSVGRQSDTQYF.